This TCR beta chain comes out of a study of spatial heterogeneity in lung cancer. Study background: Sequence detection consistently recorded a greater number of beta-chain than alpha-chain sequences.

This clonotype was counted many times. Its antigen remains unidentified. Per germline, CDR1 MDHEN and CDR2 SYDVKM. The CDR3 has 11 amino acids. Trimming cost V 4 bases and J 10 bases, with 10 bases left between them. Whole-study findings and limits: Resection saw ubiquitous expanded tumor TCRs appear in blood more than follow-up did.

TCRdb recomputed calls from the 5' RACE reads with MiXCR, one row per CDR3 protein. The top ten clones hold roughly 17% of a sample with 39,000 or so distinct CDR3 sequences, over 9.5% of them seen once. The time point was: blood at routine non-recurrence follow-up after resection. The chain recombines TRBV28 with TRBJ1-1; D is unclear. This TCR was recovered from a female donor with early-stage non-small cell lung cancer. The material sequenced was PBMCs, taken at follow-up. This chain's CDR3 is CASSSQRAAFF. The CDR3 DNA follows: TGTGCCAGCAGTTCCCAGAGGGCAGCTTTCTTT. Full variable domain (rest looked up from reference TRBV28 and TRBJ1-1): DVKVTQSSRYLVKRTGEKVFLECVQDMDHENMFWYRQDPGLGLRLIYFSYDVKMKEKGDIPEGYSVSREKKERFSLILESASTNQTSMYLCASSSQRAAFFGQGTRLTVV.